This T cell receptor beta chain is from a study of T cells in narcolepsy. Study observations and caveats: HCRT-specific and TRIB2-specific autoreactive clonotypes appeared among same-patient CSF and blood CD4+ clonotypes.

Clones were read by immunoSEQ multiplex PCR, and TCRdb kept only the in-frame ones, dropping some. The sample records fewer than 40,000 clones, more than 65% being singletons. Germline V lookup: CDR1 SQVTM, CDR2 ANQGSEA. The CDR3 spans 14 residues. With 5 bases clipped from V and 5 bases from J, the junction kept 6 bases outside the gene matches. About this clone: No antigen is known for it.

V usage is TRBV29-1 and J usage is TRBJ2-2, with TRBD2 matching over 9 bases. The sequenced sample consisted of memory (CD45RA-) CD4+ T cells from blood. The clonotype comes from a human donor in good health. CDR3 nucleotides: TGCAGCGTTCCGTCAGCGGGAGGAACCGGGGAGCTGTTTTTT. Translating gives CSVPSAGGTGELFF.